These T cell receptor beta chains were read from a single sample in a study of cytomegalovirus exposure and HLA in healthy donors. Sequenced by immunoSEQ multiplex PCR; TCRdb stores in-frame clones only, minus some. The table records tens of thousands of clones, roughly 80% of them present only once. Sample: PBMCs. The receptors originated from a woman under 40 in good health and CMV-seronegative. Both conserved end residues are part of each CDR3. The D gene is left open where the match is weak. Clone size is given for some rows only: seen once, a few or many times, or a class if the clone is expanded.

J: TRBJ2-3
size: -
V: TRBV6-5
D: -
DNA: TGTGCCAGCAGGCTGAAAGACAGCCGGGATACGCAGTATTTT
CDR3: CASRLKDSRDTQYF

J: TRBJ2-7
size: -
V: TRBV2
D: TRBD2
DNA: TGTGCCAGCGCAGGACTAGCGGAGTACGAGCAGTACTTC
CDR3: CASAGLAEYEQYF

J: TRBJ1-1
size: once
V: TRBV5-6
D: -
DNA: TGTGCCAGCAGCTCCAGGGAGGGAACCACTGAAGCTTTCTTT
CDR3: CASSSREGTTEAFF

J: TRBJ1-3
size: -
V: TRBV19
D: -
DNA: TGTGCCAGTAGTATCCGCGGGCGAAAATCGGGAAACACCATATATTTT
CDR3: CASSIRGRKSGNTIYF

J: TRBJ1-1
size: -
V: TRBV5-4
D: TRBD1
DNA: TGTGCCAGCAGCCCTGGACAGGGAGGTCCGGAAGACACTGAAGCTTTCTTT
CDR3: CASSPGQGGPEDTEAFF

J: TRBJ2-7
size: -
V: TRBV14
D: -
DNA: TGTGCCAGCAGCGACGGGACTCTCTACGAGCAGTACTTC
CDR3: CASSDGTLYEQYF

J: TRBJ2-1
size: -
V: TRBV19
D: TRBD2
DNA: TGTGCCAGTAGTACCGCTGATCGACTAGCGGGGGGCAATGAGCAGTTCTTC
CDR3: CASSTADRLAGGNEQFF

J: TRBJ2-1
size: -
V: TRBV15
D: TRBD2
DNA: TGTGCCACCAGCAGGGGGACTAGCTCCGATGAGCAGTTCTTC
CDR3: CATSRGTSSDEQFF

J: TRBJ1-5
size: -
V: TRBV7-9
D: -
DNA: TGTGCCAGCAGCCCACTACCGAGCAATCAGCCCCAGCATTTT
CDR3: CASSPLPSNQPQHF

J: TRBJ2-7
size: -
V: TRBV11-2
D: TRBD2
DNA: TGTGCCAGCAGCTTAGTGCGCGGGGGTGAGCAGTACTTC
CDR3: CASSLVRGGEQYF

J: TRBJ2-1
size: -
V: TRBV9
D: -
DNA: TGTGCCAGCAGCGTAGGGGGTAGGGGACTCGAGCAGTTCTTC
CDR3: CASSVGGRGLEQFF

J: TRBJ2-4
size: -
V: TRBV30
D: -
DNA: TGTGCCTGGAGTGCAATCGGCAGGGCCGCCAAAAACATTCAGTACTTC
CDR3: CAWSAIGRAAKNIQYF

J: TRBJ1-3
size: -
V: TRBV15
D: -
DNA: TGTGCCACCAGCAGAGACGGGGCAGGGGAATTTGGAAACACCATATATTTT
CDR3: CATSRDGAGEFGNTIYF

J: TRBJ1-1
size: -
V: TRBV19
D: -
DNA: TGTGCCAGTCGGAGCGGGCACACTGAAGCTTTCTTT
CDR3: CASRSGHTEAFF

J: TRBJ1-1
size: -
V: TRBV19
D: TRBD1
DNA: TGTGCCAGTAGCGGGACAGCGAACACTGAAGCTTTCTTT
CDR3: CASSGTANTEAFF

J: TRBJ1-6
size: -
V: TRBV7-2
D: TRBD1
DNA: TGTGCCAGCGGGACAGGGGTTTATAATTCACCCCTCCACTTT
CDR3: CASGTGVYNSPLHF

J: TRBJ2-3
size: -
V: TRBV4-1
D: TRBD1
DNA: TGCGCCAGCAGCCAAGTAAGACAGGGGGCAACAGATACGCAGTATTTT
CDR3: CASSQVRQGATDTQYF

J: TRBJ1-1
size: -
V: TRBV9
D: -
DNA: TGTGCCAGCAGCGTAGATAGGGGGGGGCAGAACACTGAAGCTTTCTTT
CDR3: CASSVDRGGQNTEAFF

J: TRBJ1-5
size: once
V: TRBV19
D: -
DNA: TGTGCCAGTAGCAGACAAGGAAACTCGCCCAATCAGCCCCAGCATTTT
CDR3: CASSRQGNSPNQPQHF

J: TRBJ1-1
size: -
V: TRBV18
D: -
DNA: TGTGCCAGCTCAGGAGGGAGAAACACTGAAGCTTTCTTT
CDR3: CASSGGRNTEAFF

J: TRBJ2-2
size: -
V: TRBV27
D: -
DNA: TGTGCCAGCAGTTTATCTACACAGGGTACCGGGGAGCTGTTTTTT
CDR3: CASSLSTQGTGELFF

J: TRBJ2-3
size: -
V: TRBV5-1
D: TRBD1
DNA: TGCGCCAGCAGCTACGGAACCGGACAGGGGGCCCTCACAGATACGCAGTATTTT
CDR3: CASSYGTGQGALTDTQYF

J: TRBJ2-5
size: -
V: TRBV11-2
D: -
DNA: TGTGCCAGCAGCTTAGATTTCTGGGCCAGGGGTAAAGAGACCCAGTACTTC
CDR3: CASSLDFWARGKETQYF

J: TRBJ2-2
size: -
V: TRBV5-1
D: TRBD1
DNA: TGCGCCAGCAGCCGGACAGGGGAAATAACCGGGGAGCTGTTTTTT
CDR3: CASSRTGEITGELFF

J: TRBJ2-3
size: few
V: TRBV5-1
D: -
DNA: TGCGCCAGCAGCTTGGAAGATTCGTGGTTCAGAGATACGCAGTATTTT
CDR3: CASSLEDSWFRDTQYF

J: TRBJ1-2
size: few
V: TRBV5-6
D: -
DNA: TGTGCCAGCAGCTTGGACAGGGTTTACTCTGGCTACACCTTC
CDR3: CASSLDRVYSGYTF

J: TRBJ2-2
size: -
V: TRBV25-1
D: -
DNA: TGCGCGGGGGCAGGGATGGGCGGGGAGCTGTTTTTT
CDR3: CAGAGMGGELFF

J: TRBJ1-3
size: once
V: TRBV7-9
D: -
DNA: TGTTCCAGCAGCTTAGTATACAGGGAGATTGGAAACACCATATATTTT
CDR3: CSSSLVYREIGNTIYF

J: TRBJ2-1
size: -
V: TRBV15
D: -
DNA: TGTGCCACCGGGGGGCACGGGGGGCCCAAAGATGAGCAGTTCTTC
CDR3: CATGGHGGPKDEQFF

J: TRBJ2-1
size: -
V: TRBV19
D: -
DNA: TGTGCCAGTAGTAGGTCCCCCGGCAATGAGCAGTTCTTC
CDR3: CASSRSPGNEQFF

J: TRBJ1-1
size: -
V: TRBV6-1
D: -
DNA: TGTGCCAGCAGTGAGGAGGGCGTGGGGGGCACTGAAGCTTTCTTT
CDR3: CASSEEGVGGTEAFF

J: TRBJ1-1
size: -
V: TRBV11-2
D: -
DNA: TGTGCCAGCAGCCGAACCCTCCTACAGGGTAACACTGAAGCTTTCTTT
CDR3: CASSRTLLQGNTEAFF

J: TRBJ2-7
size: -
V: TRBV5-1
D: TRBD2
DNA: TGCGCCAGCAAAGCGGGGGGGGACTACGAGCAGTACTTC
CDR3: CASKAGGDYEQYF

J: TRBJ1-4
size: -
V: TRBV11-2
D: -
DNA: TGTGCCAGCAGCGGCCGGGGGTACCAATATGAAAAACTGTTTTTT
CDR3: CASSGRGYQYEKLFF

J: TRBJ2-7
size: -
V: TRBV27
D: TRBD1
DNA: TGTGCCAGCAGTCCCCGGACAGGGAGGTACGAGCAGTACTTC
CDR3: CASSPRTGRYEQYF

J: TRBJ2-1
size: -
V: TRBV5-4
D: -
DNA: TGTGCCAGCAGCCAGTTCGATGAGCAGTTCTTC
CDR3: CASSQFDEQFF

J: TRBJ2-1
size: -
V: TRBV14
D: TRBD2
DNA: TGTGCCAGCAGGGGACTAGCGGAGTACAATGAGCAGTTCTTC
CDR3: CASRGLAEYNEQFF

J: TRBJ2-4
size: -
V: TRBV19
D: TRBD1
DNA: TGTGCCAGTAGTATAGCCGTGGGGACAGCCCGAGCCAAAAACATTCAGTACTTC
CDR3: CASSIAVGTARAKNIQYF

J: TRBJ2-5
size: -
V: TRBV7-9
D: -
DNA: TGTTCCAGCAGCTTAATAGGCGGGGGCGTGGGAGAGACCCAGTACTTC
CDR3: CSSSLIGGGVGETQYF

J: TRBJ1-6
size: -
V: TRBV5-6
D: -
DNA: TGTGCCAGCAGCTTGGTCCGGGATCGCAATTCACCCCTCCACTTT
CDR3: CASSLVRDRNSPLHF

J: TRBJ2-7
size: -
V: TRBV10-3
D: -
DNA: TGTGCCATCAGTGAGTCGACACTGATTACCTACGAGCAGTACTTC
CDR3: CAISESTLITYEQYF

J: TRBJ2-5
size: -
V: TRBV4-3
D: TRBD1
DNA: TGCGCCAGCAGCCAAGACCTGGGACAGTCACAGACCCAGTACTTC
CDR3: CASSQDLGQSQTQYF

J: TRBJ1-4
size: -
V: TRBV6-1
D: -
DNA: TGTGCCAGCAGTGAGCCCAGGTCTAATGAAAAACTGTTTTTT
CDR3: CASSEPRSNEKLFF

J: TRBJ1-1
size: -
V: TRBV6-5
D: TRBD1
DNA: TGTGCCAGCAGCCGTGACAGGGGAGCGAACACTGAAGCTTTCTTC
CDR3: CASSRDRGANTEAFF

J: TRBJ1-1
size: -
V: TRBV19
D: -
DNA: TGTGCCAGTAGTATCGGGGGAGGACTGATGAACACTGAAGCTTTCTTT
CDR3: CASSIGGGLMNTEAFF

J: TRBJ1-2
size: -
V: TRBV19
D: TRBD1
DNA: TGTGCCAGTAGTCGGACAGGGGACTATGGCTACACCTTC
CDR3: CASSRTGDYGYTF

J: TRBJ1-1
size: few
V: TRBV7-2
D: -
DNA: TGTGCCAGCAGCTTAGCGCAGAGCGGCCGAAGGACTGAAGCTTTCTTT
CDR3: CASSLAQSGRRTEAFF